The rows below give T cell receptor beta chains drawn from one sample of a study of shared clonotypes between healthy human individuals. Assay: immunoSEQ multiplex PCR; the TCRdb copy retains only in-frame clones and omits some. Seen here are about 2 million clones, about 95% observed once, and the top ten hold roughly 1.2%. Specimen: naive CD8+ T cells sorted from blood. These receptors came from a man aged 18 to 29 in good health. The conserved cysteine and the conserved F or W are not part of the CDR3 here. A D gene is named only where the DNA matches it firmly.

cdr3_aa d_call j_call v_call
ASSLGTGEAYTIY TRBD1 TRBJ1-3 TRBV5-1
ASSLWAGYNSPLH . TRBJ1-6 TRBV27
ASNGLYAAPYEQY . TRBJ2-7 TRBV6-1
AWSETPEQF . TRBJ2-1 TRBV30
ASSLLAGEFNTQY TRBD2 TRBJ2-3 TRBV28
ASSGQEGAKNIQY . TRBJ2-4 TRBV2
ASSLGADTQY . TRBJ2-3 TRBV7-9
ASREGQALNTEAF TRBD1 TRBJ1-1 TRBV10-2
SVTGLAETGELF TRBD2 TRBJ2-2 TRBV29-1
ASSQEATAGETQY . TRBJ2-5 TRBV4-3
ASSWMTSGVGEQY TRBD2 TRBJ2-7 TRBV5-1
SVQTDTQY . TRBJ2-3 TRBV29-1
ASSLGPSYEQY . TRBJ2-7 TRBV27
ASSLDTNTEAF . TRBJ1-1 TRBV7-2
ASSVLAGGYNEQF TRBD2 TRBJ2-1 TRBV25-1
ASSQKGPSSYEQY . TRBJ2-7 TRBV4-1
ASSLTAAYEQY . TRBJ2-7 TRBV27
ASSPRGPFDGEQF . TRBJ2-1 TRBV9
ASSADRVVWADTQY TRBD1 TRBJ2-3 TRBV7-2
ATSWTGYGNTIY TRBD1 TRBJ1-3 TRBV15
ASSGVDEQF . TRBJ2-1 TRBV4-1
ASSPRDTAYEQY . TRBJ2-7 TRBV7-9
ASSFSLQTSGRANQY TRBD2 TRBJ2-4 TRBV7-9
ASSLGPSQY . TRBJ2-5 TRBV28
ASSLRSPVQPQH . TRBJ1-5 TRBV27
AWSVESVSNEKLF . TRBJ1-4 TRBV30
ASSEVGTSAEQF TRBD2 TRBJ2-1 TRBV6-1
SVLDGELF . TRBJ2-2 TRBV29-1
ASSLGRRQGAYEQY TRBD1 TRBJ2-7 TRBV5-6
ASSGAATEAF . TRBJ1-1 TRBV6-5
ASSERINEQF . TRBJ2-1 TRBV27
ASSRTTVYEQY . TRBJ2-7 TRBV5-5
ASSSTGNSYNEQF . TRBJ2-1 TRBV7-6
ASSGAQSMNTEAF . TRBJ1-1 TRBV6-1
ASSHPNGDRERETQY TRBD1 TRBJ2-5 TRBV9
ASSRTAGTEKLF . TRBJ1-4 TRBV19
ASSAAGTGDNEQF TRBD1 TRBJ2-1 TRBV5-6
ASSLSTPSGGTYEQY TRBD2 TRBJ2-7 TRBV27
ASSLIGGRVLYNEQF . TRBJ2-1 TRBV11-2
SVEDGTSENEQF TRBD2 TRBJ2-1 TRBV29-1
ASSQASSGYEQY . TRBJ2-7 TRBV4-1
ASSERGAYNEQF TRBD2 TRBJ2-1 TRBV27
ASSQDWIGATEAF . TRBJ1-1 TRBV14
ASSQEVRGDTEAF . TRBJ1-1 TRBV4-3
ASSLVGEEGYT . TRBJ1-2 TRBV11-2
ASSVGGGHTGELF . TRBJ2-2 TRBV9
ASSKAGGGETQY . TRBJ2-5 TRBV21-1
ASSPTRSGQETQY . TRBJ2-5 TRBV28
ASSPDRGEYQETQY TRBD1 TRBJ2-5 TRBV4-1
ASSQDPGLGDNEQF TRBD2 TRBJ2-1 TRBV4-1
ASSLDRYTGELF . TRBJ2-2 TRBV7-9
SVEDDRGAPYEQY TRBD1 TRBJ2-7 TRBV29-1
AWSGVGNTEAF . TRBJ1-1 TRBV30
ASSSPTVLAGGSDTQY TRBD2 TRBJ2-3 TRBV13